These T cell receptor beta chains were read from a single sample in a study of blood T cell repertoires in COVID-19. Some clones are missing from TCRdb's copy, which holds only in-frame ones; the method was immunoSEQ multiplex PCR. Here the sample spans hundreds of thousands of clones, more than 75% being singletons. The source material was peripheral blood. Receptors were obtained from a woman aged 35 to 49 who had recovered from COVID-19. Both conserved end residues are part of each CDR3. D genes are given only for firm matches. Clone size is not always given. Where it is, it says once, few, many or a class for expanded clones.

d_call	v_call	j_call	clone_size	cdr3_nt	cdr3_aa
TRBD1	TRBV7-9	TRBJ1-1	-	TGTGCCAGCAGCCCTGGGACAGATCTTATGAACACTGAAGCTTTCTTT	CASSPGTDLMNTEAFF
TRBD2	TRBV19	TRBJ2-2	-	TGTGCCAGTAGTATCGGTGGGGCTAGCGGGAGCACCGGGGAGCTGTTTTTT	CASSIGGASGSTGELFF
-	TRBV5-1	TRBJ1-6	once	TGCGCCAGCAGCCCGGCGGGCAGGCAAGATTCACCCCTCCACTTT	CASSPAGRQDSPLHF
TRBD2	TRBV6-2/TRBV6-3	TRBJ2-3	-	TGTGCCAGCAGTCATACGCGGACTAGCGGGAGAGCGGGCACAGATACGCAGTATTTT	CASSHTRTSGRAGTDTQYF
-	TRBV6-5	TRBJ2-2	-	TGTGCCAGCAGTTACTCGGCGGAGCCGACCGGGGAGCTGTTTTTT	CASSYSAEPTGELFF
TRBD2	TRBV7-9	TRBJ2-7	-	TGTGCCAGCCGCCCGGGACTAGCGGCCTACGAGCAGTACTTC	CASRPGLAAYEQYF
-	TRBV3-1/TRBV3-2	TRBJ1-1	-	TGTGCCAGCAGCCAAGGGCTCGGGGTAGCGGACACTGAAGCTTTCTTT	CASSQGLGVADTEAFF
-	TRBV5-6	TRBJ2-3	-	TGTGCCAGCAGCTCCACGGTTAGCGGCTACACAGATACGCAGTATTTT	CASSSTVSGYTDTQYF
-	TRBV11-2	TRBJ2-2	-	TGTGCCAGCAGCTTAAGGAGCGTGTGGACCGGGGAGCTGTTTTTT	CASSLRSVWTGELFF
-	TRBV12-3/TRBV12-4	TRBJ1-2	-	TGTGCCAGCAGTCGGGGTCCCGGGCAAAAAGGCACCTTC	CASSRGPGQKGTF
TRBD2	TRBV7-2	TRBJ2-3	-	TGTGCCAGCAGCCCCCGACTAGCGGGAGGACGCACAGATACGCAGTATTTT	CASSPRLAGGRTDTQYF
-	TRBV30	TRBJ1-1	-	TGTGCCTGGAGTCTTGGTCGACTTCGGGGGGAAGCTTTCTTT	CAWSLGRLRGEAFF
TRBD2	TRBV30	TRBJ2-5	-	TGTGCCTGGGCGGATAGCGGGAGGTTCGGAGAGACCCAGTACTTC	CAWADSGRFGETQYF
-	TRBV6-2/TRBV6-3	TRBJ2-1	-	TGTGCCAGCAGTGACCCTCGGGCGGGGCAAACCTACAATGAGCAGTTCTTC	CASSDPRAGQTYNEQFF